This TCR beta chain was sequenced during a study of blood T cell repertoires in COVID-19. Germline assignment: CDR1 SQVTM and CDR2 ANQGSEA. V shed 7 bases and J 7 bases; nucleotides not matched to a gene: 5. This CDR3 contains 14 residues. The table came from immunoSEQ multiplex PCR; TCRdb's copy has only in-frame clones and leaves some out. The table lists around 200,000 clones, about 84% of them singletons. This clonotype originated in a human donor in a cohort sampled during active COVID-19. This rearrangement joins TRBV29-1 to TRBJ2-1; 15 bases are shared with TRBD2. Sequencing was performed on peripheral blood. CDR3: CSAGTSGGWNEQFF. The CDR3 DNA follows: TGCAGCGCCGGGACTAGCGGGGGGTGGAATGAGCAGTTCTTC.